This T cell receptor beta chain stems from a study of cytomegalovirus exposure and HLA in healthy donors. Study outcomes and limitations: In a later analysis, productive TCRs from donors in an Asian-associated ancestry cluster reportedly carried fewer N-insertions than the cohort mean. A few CMV-associated chains proved CMV antigen-specific in vitro. Immune exposure was documented only through CMV serostatus. The HLA-A and HLA-B alleles of most subjects were reportedly predicted accurately from TCR beta sequences.

The PCR contained 60 Vbeta and 13 Jbeta primers. Libraries were prepared by immunoSEQ multiplex PCR; TCRdb keeps only in-frame clonotypes and omits some of them. The repertoire holds more than 150,000 clones, with 79% as singletons. This CDR3 has 17 residues. Germline lookup yields CDR1 MNHNS and CDR2 SASEGT. Trimming shortened V by 0 bases and J by 0 bases, and 9 bases separated the two germline ends. Remarks on this clone: Its cognate antigen is unknown.

This receptor was obtained from a girl between 5 and 17 years old in good health and CMV-seropositive. This chain connects TRBV6-1 to TRBJ1-6; D not certain. Input material: PBMCs. CDR3 sequence (DNA): TGTGCCAGCAGTGAAGCGGTCTGGAGCTCCTATAATTCACCCCTCCACTTT. Translation: CASSEAVWSSYNSPLHF.